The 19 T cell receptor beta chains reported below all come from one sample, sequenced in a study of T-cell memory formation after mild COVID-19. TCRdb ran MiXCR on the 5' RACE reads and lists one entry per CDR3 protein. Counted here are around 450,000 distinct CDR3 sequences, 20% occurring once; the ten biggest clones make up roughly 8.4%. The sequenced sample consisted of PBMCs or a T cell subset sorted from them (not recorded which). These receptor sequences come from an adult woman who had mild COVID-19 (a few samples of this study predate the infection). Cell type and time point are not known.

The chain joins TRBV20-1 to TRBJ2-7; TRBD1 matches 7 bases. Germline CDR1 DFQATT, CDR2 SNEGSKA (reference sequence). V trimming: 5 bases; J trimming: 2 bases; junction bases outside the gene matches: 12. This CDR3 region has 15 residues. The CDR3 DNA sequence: TGCAGTGCTCGCATCCCGGGACAGAGGCCCTACGAGCAGTACTTC. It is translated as CSARIPGQRPYEQYF.

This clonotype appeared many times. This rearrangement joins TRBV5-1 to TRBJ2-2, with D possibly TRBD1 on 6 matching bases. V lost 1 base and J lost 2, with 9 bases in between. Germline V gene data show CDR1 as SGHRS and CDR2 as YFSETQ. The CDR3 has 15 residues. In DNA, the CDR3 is TGCGCCAGCAGCTTGCGGACAGATAACACCGGGGAGCTGTTTTTT. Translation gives CASSLRTDNTGELFF. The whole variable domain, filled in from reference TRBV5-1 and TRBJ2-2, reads KAGVTQTPRYLIKTRGQQVTLSCSPISGHRSVSWYQQTPGQGLQFLFEYFSETQRNKGNFPGRFSGRQFSNSRSEMNVSTLELGDSALYLCASSLRTDNTGELFFGEGSRLTVL.

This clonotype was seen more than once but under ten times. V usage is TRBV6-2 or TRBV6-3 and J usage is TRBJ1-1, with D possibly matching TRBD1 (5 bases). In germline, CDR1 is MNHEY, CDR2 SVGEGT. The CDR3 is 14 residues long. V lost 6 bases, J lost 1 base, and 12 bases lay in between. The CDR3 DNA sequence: TGTGCCAGCAGCCGAAACAGGAGGAACACTGAAGCTTTCTTT. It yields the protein CASSRNRRNTEAFF.

The CDR3 spells CASLPPTSGARTDTQYF. The DNA for the CDR3 is TGTGCCAGCCTACCCCCCACTAGCGGTGCCCGCACAGATACGCAGTATTTT. The gene calls are TRBV11-2 and TRBJ2-3, with 8 bases that match TRBD2. The CDR3 has 17 residues. In germline, CDR1 is SGHAT, CDR2 FQNNGV. Trimming cost V 8 bases and J 1 base; bases outside gene matches: 14.

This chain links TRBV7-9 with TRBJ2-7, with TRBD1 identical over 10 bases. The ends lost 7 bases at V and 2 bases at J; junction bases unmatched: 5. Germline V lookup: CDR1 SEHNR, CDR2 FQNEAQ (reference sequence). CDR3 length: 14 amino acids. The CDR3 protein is CASTPTGGPYEQYF. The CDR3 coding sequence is TGTGCCAGCACCCCGACAGGGGGCCCCTACGAGCAGTACTTC. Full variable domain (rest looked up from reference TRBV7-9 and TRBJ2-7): DTGVSQNPRHKITKRGQNVTFRCDPISEHNRLYWYRQTLGQGPEFLTYFQNEAQLEKSRLLSDRFSAERPKGSFSTLEIQRTEQGDSAMYLCASTPTGGPYEQYFGPGTRLTVT.

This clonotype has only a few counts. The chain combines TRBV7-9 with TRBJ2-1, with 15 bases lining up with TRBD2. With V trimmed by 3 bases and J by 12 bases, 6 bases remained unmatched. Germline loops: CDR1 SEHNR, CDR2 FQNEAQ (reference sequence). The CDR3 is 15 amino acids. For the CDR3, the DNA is TGTGCCAGCAGCTTCGGGACTAGCGGGAGGCCCCGGCAGTTCTTC. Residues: CASSFGTSGRPRQFF.

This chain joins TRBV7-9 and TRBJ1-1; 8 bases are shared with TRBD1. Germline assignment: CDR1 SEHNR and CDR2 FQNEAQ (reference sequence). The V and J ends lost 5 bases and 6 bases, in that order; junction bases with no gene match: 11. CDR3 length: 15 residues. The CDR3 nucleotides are TGTGCCAGCAGCCCGACAGGGGAAGGCCCATCTGAAGCTTTCTTT. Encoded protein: CASSPTGEGPSEAFF. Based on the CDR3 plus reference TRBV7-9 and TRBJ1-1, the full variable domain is DTGVSQNPRHKITKRGQNVTFRCDPISEHNRLYWYRQTLGQGPEFLTYFQNEAQLEKSRLLSDRFSAERPKGSFSTLEIQRTEQGDSAMYLCASSPTGEGPSEAFFGQGTRLTVV.

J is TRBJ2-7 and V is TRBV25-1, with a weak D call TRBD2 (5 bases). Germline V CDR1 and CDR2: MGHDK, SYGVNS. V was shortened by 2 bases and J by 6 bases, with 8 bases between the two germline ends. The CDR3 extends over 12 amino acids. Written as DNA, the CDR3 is TGTGCCAGCAGTGAAGTGGGGAGCGAGCAGTACTTC. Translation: CASSEVGSEQYF.

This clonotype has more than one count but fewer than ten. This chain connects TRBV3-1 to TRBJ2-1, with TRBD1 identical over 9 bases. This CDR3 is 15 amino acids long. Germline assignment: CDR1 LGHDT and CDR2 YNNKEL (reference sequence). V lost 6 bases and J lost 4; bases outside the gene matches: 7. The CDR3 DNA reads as TGTGCCAGCAGACTTGCGGGACAGGGATACAATGAGCAGTTCTTC. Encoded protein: CASRLAGQGYNEQFF.

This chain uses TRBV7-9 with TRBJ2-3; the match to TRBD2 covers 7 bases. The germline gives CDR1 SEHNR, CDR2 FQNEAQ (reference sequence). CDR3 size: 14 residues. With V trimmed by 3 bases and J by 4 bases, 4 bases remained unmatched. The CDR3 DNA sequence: TGTGCCAGCAGCTTCGGACTAGGGGCAGATACGCAGTATTTT. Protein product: CASSFGLGADTQYF.

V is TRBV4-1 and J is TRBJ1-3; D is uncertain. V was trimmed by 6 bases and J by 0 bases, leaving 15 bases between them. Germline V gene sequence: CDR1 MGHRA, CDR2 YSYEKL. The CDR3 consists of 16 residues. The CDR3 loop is CASRDLGRSSGNTIYF. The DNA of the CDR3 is TGCGCCAGCAGAGATCTCGGACGGAGCTCTGGAAACACCATATATTTT.

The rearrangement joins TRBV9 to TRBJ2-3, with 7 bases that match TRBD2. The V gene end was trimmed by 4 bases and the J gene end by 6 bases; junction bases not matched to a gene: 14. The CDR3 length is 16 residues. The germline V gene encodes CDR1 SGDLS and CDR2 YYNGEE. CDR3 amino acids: CASSPQAGATSDTQYF. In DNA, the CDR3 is TGTGCCAGCAGCCCCCAGGCGGGAGCTACCTCCGATACGCAGTATTTT.

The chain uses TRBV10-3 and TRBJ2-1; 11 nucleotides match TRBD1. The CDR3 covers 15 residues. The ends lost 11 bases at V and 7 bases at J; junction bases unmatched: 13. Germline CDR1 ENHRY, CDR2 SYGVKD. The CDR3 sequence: CAAGSGDRGRNEQFF. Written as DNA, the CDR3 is TGTGCCGCAGGTTCGGGGGACAGGGGGAGGAATGAGCAGTTCTTC.

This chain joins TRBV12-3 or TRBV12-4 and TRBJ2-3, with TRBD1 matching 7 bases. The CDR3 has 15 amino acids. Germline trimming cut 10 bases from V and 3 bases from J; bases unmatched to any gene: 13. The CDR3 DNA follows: TGTGCCATCTACCCAGACCGACAGGGAACAGATACGCAGTATTTT. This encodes CAIYPDRQGTDTQYF.

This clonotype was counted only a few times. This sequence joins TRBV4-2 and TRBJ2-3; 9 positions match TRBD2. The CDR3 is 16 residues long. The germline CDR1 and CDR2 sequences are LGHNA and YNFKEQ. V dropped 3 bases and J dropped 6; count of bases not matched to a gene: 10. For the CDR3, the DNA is TGTGCCAGCAGCCACCGAGCGGGAGGATTTCCGGATACGCAGTATTTT. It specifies CASSHRAGGFPDTQYF.

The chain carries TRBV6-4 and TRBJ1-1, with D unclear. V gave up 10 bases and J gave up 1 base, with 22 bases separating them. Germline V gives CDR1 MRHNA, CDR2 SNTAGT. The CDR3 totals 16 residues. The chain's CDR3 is CATDRMESISNTEAFF. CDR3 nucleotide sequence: TGTGCCACCGATCGGATGGAGTCTATCTCGAACACTGAAGCTTTCTTT.

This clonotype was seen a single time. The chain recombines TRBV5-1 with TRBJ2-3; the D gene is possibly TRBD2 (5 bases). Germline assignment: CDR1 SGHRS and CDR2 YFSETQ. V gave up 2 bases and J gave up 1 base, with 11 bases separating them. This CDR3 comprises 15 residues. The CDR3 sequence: CASSFGLSRTDTQYF. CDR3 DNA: TGCGCCAGCAGCTTCGGACTGTCTCGCACAGATACGCAGTATTTT.

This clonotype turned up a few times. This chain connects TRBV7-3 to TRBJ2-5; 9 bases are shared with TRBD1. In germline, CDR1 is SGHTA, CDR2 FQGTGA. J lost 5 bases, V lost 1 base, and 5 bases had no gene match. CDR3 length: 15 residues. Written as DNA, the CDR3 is TGTGCCAGCAGCTTAAGCGGGACAGGGACGGAGACCCAGTACTTC. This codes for CASSLSGTGTETQYF.

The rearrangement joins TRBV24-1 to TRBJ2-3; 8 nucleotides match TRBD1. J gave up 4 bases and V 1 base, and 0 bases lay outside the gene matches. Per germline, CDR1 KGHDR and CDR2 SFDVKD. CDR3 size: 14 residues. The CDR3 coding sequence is TGTGCCACCAGTGATTTACAGGGGGCAGATACGCAGTATTTT. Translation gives CATSDLQGADTQYF.